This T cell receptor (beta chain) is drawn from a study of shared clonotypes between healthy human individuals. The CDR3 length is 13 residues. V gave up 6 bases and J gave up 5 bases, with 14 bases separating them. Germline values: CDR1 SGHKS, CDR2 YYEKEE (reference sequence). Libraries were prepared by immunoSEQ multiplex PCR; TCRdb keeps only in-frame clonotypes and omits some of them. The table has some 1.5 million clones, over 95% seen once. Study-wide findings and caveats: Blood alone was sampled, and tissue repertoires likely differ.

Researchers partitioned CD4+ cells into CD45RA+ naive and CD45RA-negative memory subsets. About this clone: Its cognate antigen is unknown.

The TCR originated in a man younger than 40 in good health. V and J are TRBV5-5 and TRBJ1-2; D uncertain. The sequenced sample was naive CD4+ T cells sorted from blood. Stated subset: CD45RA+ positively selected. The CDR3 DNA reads TGTGCCAGCACGGGAGCCTGGGAATATGGCTACACCTTC. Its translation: CASTGAWEYGYTF. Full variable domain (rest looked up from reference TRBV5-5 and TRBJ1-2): DAGVTQSPTHLIKTRGQQVTLRCSPISGHKSVSWYQQVLGQGPQFIFQYYEKEERGRGNFPDRFSARQFPNYSSELNVNALLLGDSALYLCASTGAWEYGYTFGSGTRLTVV.